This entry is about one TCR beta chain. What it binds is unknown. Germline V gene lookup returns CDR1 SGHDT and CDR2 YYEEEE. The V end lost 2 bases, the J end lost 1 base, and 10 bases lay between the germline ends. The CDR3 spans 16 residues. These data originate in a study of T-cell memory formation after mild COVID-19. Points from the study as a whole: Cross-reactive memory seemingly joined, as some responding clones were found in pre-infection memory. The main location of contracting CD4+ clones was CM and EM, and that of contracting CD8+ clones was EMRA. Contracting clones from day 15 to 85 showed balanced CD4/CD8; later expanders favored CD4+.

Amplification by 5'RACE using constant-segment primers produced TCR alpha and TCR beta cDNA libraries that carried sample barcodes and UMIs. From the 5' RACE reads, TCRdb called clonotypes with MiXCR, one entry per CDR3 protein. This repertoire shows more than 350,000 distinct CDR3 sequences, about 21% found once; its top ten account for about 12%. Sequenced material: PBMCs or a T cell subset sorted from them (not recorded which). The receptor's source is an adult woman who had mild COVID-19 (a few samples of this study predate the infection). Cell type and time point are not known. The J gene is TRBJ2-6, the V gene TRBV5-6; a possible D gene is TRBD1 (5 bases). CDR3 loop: CASSLQGVSGANVLTF. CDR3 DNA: TGTGCCAGCAGCTTACAAGGGGTGTCTGGGGCCAACGTCCTGACTTTC.